This T cell receptor beta chain was obtained from a study of cytomegalovirus exposure and HLA in healthy donors. Study-wide findings and caveats: Some TCR beta chains (more than 150 of them) were listed as cytomegalovirus-associated.

Generated by immunoSEQ multiplex PCR, the TCRdb table keeps only in-frame clones and is missing some. The table has 130,000 or so clones, 85% to 90% seen once. Germline V gene data show CDR1 as SEHNR and CDR2 as FQNEAQ (reference sequence). V lost 5 bases and J lost 1, with 8 bases in between. CDR3 length: 13 amino acids. On this clone: Its antigen is undetermined.

What was sequenced was PBMCs. The sequence was collected from a woman aged 25 to 39 in good health and CMV-seropositive. The V call is TRBV7-9, the J call TRBJ1-1; weak D call: TRBD1 (5 bases). CDR3 in amino acids: CASSRTGNTEAFF. The CDR3, as DNA: TGTGCCAGCAGCCGTACAGGGAACACTGAAGCTTTCTTT.